These T cell receptor beta chains were read from a single sample in a study of blood T cell repertoires in COVID-19. Profiling relied on immunoSEQ multiplex PCR, and the TCRdb table lists in-frame clones only, not all of them. Among some 300,000 clones, about nine tenths were seen once, and the ten largest hold less than 3.5%. Sample: PBMCs or T cells enriched from blood (not recorded which). These receptor sequences come from a woman in her forties or fifties who had been exposed to COVID-19. CDR3s include the opening cysteine and the closing phenylalanine or tryptophan. A D gene is named only where the DNA matches it firmly. Clone size is stated in some rows and not others, as once, few, many or a class when expanded.

size,J,D,V,DNA,CDR3
-,TRBJ1-2,-,TRBV5-6,TGTGCCAGCAGCTTGGATCTGTTTAACTATGGCTACACCTTC,CASSLDLFNYGYTF
few,TRBJ1-1,TRBD1,TRBV28,TGTGCCAGCAGGCTAAAGACAGGGGTAGGTAACACTGAAGCTTTCTTT,CASRLKTGVGNTEAFF
-,TRBJ2-5,-,TRBV18,TGTGCCAGCTCACCACTTGCGGGTGGGGTTCAAGAGACCCAGTACTTC,CASSPLAGGVQETQYF
once,TRBJ2-7,TRBD1,TRBV11-2,TGTGCCAGCAGCCCGCGGACAGGGGGGTCCTACGAGCAGTACTTC,CASSPRTGGSYEQYF
-,TRBJ2-4,-,TRBV2,TGTGCCAGCAGTGGAACAGTGGGCCTAGCCAAAAACATTCAGTACTTC,CASSGTVGLAKNIQYF
-,TRBJ2-4,TRBD2,TRBV3-1/TRBV3-2,TGTGCCAGCAGCTACGGACTAGCGGGGGCCAAAAACATTCAGTACTTC,CASSYGLAGAKNIQYF
-,TRBJ1-6,-,TRBV28,TGTGCCAGCAGTCCTCATACAGGGAACGCAGTCCATTCACCCCTCCACTTT,CASSPHTGNAVHSPLHF
-,TRBJ2-2,TRBD1,TRBV11-2,TGTGCCAGCAGCGGGCGACAGGGACCCCGTGGCACCGGGGAGCTGTTTTTT,CASSGRQGPRGTGELFF
-,TRBJ2-5,-,TRBV18,TGTGCCAGCTCACCCGACAGGTACCAAGAGACCCAGTACTTC,CASSPDRYQETQYF
-,TRBJ2-1,TRBD1,TRBV2,TGTGCCAGCAGTCGGGACAGAGATGGGATAAATGAGCAGTTCTTC,CASSRDRDGINEQFF
-,TRBJ2-2,-,TRBV20-1,TGCAGTGCTAGTAAGGGGGCCGGGGAGCTGTTTTTT,CSASKGAGELFF
-,TRBJ1-1,TRBD1,TRBV28,TGTGCCAGCAGTTCCAGACAGGGGGCGGGCGGTAGCGCTGAAGCTTTCTTT,CASSSRQGAGGSAEAFF
-,TRBJ1-5,TRBD1,TRBV7-2,TGTGCCAGCAGCTCAGGACAGGGGGGACATCAGCCCCAGCATTTT,CASSSGQGGHQPQHF
-,TRBJ2-1,-,TRBV5-6,TGTGCCAGCAGCTGGGCCTCTTCCTACAATGAGCAGTTCTTC,CASSWASSYNEQFF
few,TRBJ2-7,TRBD1,TRBV6-1,TGTGCCAGCAGTGAGAGGACAGGGGGATACGAGCAGTACTTC,CASSERTGGYEQYF
-,TRBJ2-7,TRBD1,TRBV7-2,TGTGCCAGCAGCCGTGGACAGGCGGCCTACGAGCAGTACTTC,CASSRGQAAYEQYF
-,TRBJ1-3,-,TRBV4-1,TGCGCCAGCAGCCAACTACAGGGAAACACCATATATTTT,CASSQLQGNTIYF
-,TRBJ2-7,-,TRBV28,TGTGCCAGCAGGGACCCAACAGGGAACTCCTACGAGCAGTACTTC,CASRDPTGNSYEQYF
-,TRBJ1-2,TRBD1,TRBV28,TGTGCCAGCAGTGGCCGGGACAGACCCAACTATGGCTACACCTTC,CASSGRDRPNYGYTF
-,TRBJ1-1,-,TRBV5-1,TGCGCCAGCAGCTTGGAGCAGGTTTTGATGAACACTGAAGCTTTCTTT,CASSLEQVLMNTEAFF
-,TRBJ2-1,TRBD2,TRBV24-1,TGTGCCACCAGTGACGGGACTAGCGGGGGTTATGAGCAGTTCTTC,CATSDGTSGGYEQFF
-,TRBJ2-2,TRBD2,TRBV28,TGTGCCAGCAGTTTTCCGGGACTACTTAAAAACACCGGGGAGCTGTTTTTT,CASSFPGLLKNTGELFF
-,TRBJ2-1,-,TRBV6-4,TGTGCCAGCAGTAAAGGACGCGGGGCCTACAATGAGCAGTTCTTC,CASSKGRGAYNEQFF
-,TRBJ1-4,-,TRBV2,TGTGCCAGCTACAGCGCGGGTAGCGAAAAACTGTTTTTT,CASYSAGSEKLFF
-,TRBJ2-1,TRBD1,TRBV27,TGTGCCAGCAGTCCGGGGACAGGGGCTAGGAATGAGCAGTTCTTC,CASSPGTGARNEQFF
-,TRBJ1-2,TRBD1,TRBV5-1,TGCGCCAGCAGCTTGTCCACCCCGGGACAGTTCTATGGCTACACCTTC,CASSLSTPGQFYGYTF
-,TRBJ2-3,TRBD2,TRBV6-1,TGTGCCAGCAGTGAAGTTCCCGGCGGGGGGTGGGCAGATACGCAGTATTTT,CASSEVPGGGWADTQYF
-,TRBJ2-1,TRBD1,TRBV7-9,TGTGCCAGCAGCTTAGCTAGACAGGGGGCAGGGCATGGGAATGAGCAGTTCTTC,CASSLARQGAGHGNEQFF
-,TRBJ2-1,TRBD2,TRBV7-9,TGTGCCAGCAGCTACCCAGCGGGGGAGGTCGGCTCCTACAATGAGCAGTTCTTC,CASSYPAGEVGSYNEQFF
-,TRBJ1-4,TRBD1,TRBV9,TGTGCCAGCAGCGTTACCGGGACAGTTAATGAAAAACTGTTTTTT,CASSVTGTVNEKLFF
few,TRBJ2-2,-,TRBV5-1,TGCGCCAGCAGCTTTTCGGGGAACACCGGGGAGCTGTTTTTT,CASSFSGNTGELFF
-,TRBJ2-7,TRBD2,TRBV5-1,TGCGCCAGCAGCATCGGGACTAGCGGGGGGCCCTCCTACGAGCAGTACTTC,CASSIGTSGGPSYEQYF
-,TRBJ2-2,-,TRBV28,TGTGCCAGCAGTTCTGCGGGAAACACCGGGGAGCTGTTTTTT,CASSSAGNTGELFF
-,TRBJ2-3,TRBD2,TRBV6-5,TGTGCCAGCAGTTTAATAGCGGGGGAGAGCACAGATACGCAGTATTTT,CASSLIAGESTDTQYF
-,TRBJ2-7,TRBD2,TRBV5-1,TGCGCCAGCAGCTTGGAGACTAGCGGGGGGTTCTACGAGCAGTACTTC,CASSLETSGGFYEQYF
-,TRBJ1-3,-,TRBV29-1,TGCAGCGTTGAGGGTTACGCAGGGAGGTCCCCTTACACCATATATTTT,CSVEGYAGRSPYTIYF
-,TRBJ2-1,-,TRBV7-2,TGTGCCAGCAGCATCCAGGGGGGAAGCTCCTACAATGAGCAGTTCTTC,CASSIQGGSSYNEQFF
-,TRBJ1-6,TRBD1,TRBV7-2,TGTGCCAGCAGCTCCCACAGGGGGCAAAATTCACCCCTCCACTTT,CASSSHRGQNSPLHF
-,TRBJ1-2,TRBD1,TRBV5-1,TGCGCCAGCAGCTTGGGGACACAGGGGGCCGGTGGCTACACCTTC,CASSLGTQGAGGYTF
-,TRBJ1-1,-,TRBV5-4,TGTGCCAGCAGCTTGGCGTCAGGTCTGATGAACACTGAAGCTTTCTTT,CASSLASGLMNTEAFF
-,TRBJ2-2,-,TRBV30,TGTGCCTGGAACAGGAGAAACACCGGGGAGCTGTTTTTT,CAWNRRNTGELFF
-,TRBJ2-1,TRBD2,TRBV10-3,TGTGCCATCAGTGAGGGGGCGGGGGGCTACAATGAGCAGTTCTTC,CAISEGAGGYNEQFF
-,TRBJ1-5,-,TRBV28,TGTGCCAGCAGTCCCGGGGGACGCAAGACGAATCAGCCCCAGCATTTT,CASSPGGRKTNQPQHF
-,TRBJ1-4,TRBD1,TRBV6-5,TGTGCCAGCACAACAGGGGCGGCTAGCGAAAAACTGTTTTTT,CASTTGAASEKLFF
-,TRBJ2-7,-,TRBV12-3/TRBV12-4,TGTGCCAGCAGTCGGTACTACGAGCAGTACTTC,CASSRYYEQYF
-,TRBJ2-3,TRBD1,TRBV19,TGTGCCAGTAGTATTTACAGGGGCCCCCCAGATACGCAGTATTTT,CASSIYRGPPDTQYF
-,TRBJ1-2,TRBD1,TRBV4-1,TGCGCCAGCAGCCAAGATCCGGACAGGCCTAACTATGGCTACACCTTC,CASSQDPDRPNYGYTF
-,TRBJ2-2,TRBD2,TRBV29-1,TGCAGCGTCGGAGGGACTAGCGGGGGGGCGACCGGGGAGCTGTTTTTT,CSVGGTSGGATGELFF